The 27 T cell receptor beta chains presented below share a single source sample, sequenced in a study of CD8 T cells in Susac syndrome. RNA totalling 0.5 to 1 ug underwent reverse transcription with random hexamers. TCRdb used MiXCR to reprocess the immunoSEQ multiplex PCR reads, holding one entry per CDR3 protein. In the table there are about 240,000 distinct CDR3 sequences, approximately 95% of which are singletons. Material: CD4+ T cells from PBMCs. These receptors were obtained from a human donor with Susac syndrome.

The table lists this clonotype with a few counts. V and J are TRBV5-4 and TRBJ1-2; no firm D call. This CDR3 has 12 amino acids. Per germline, CDR1 SGHNT and CDR2 YYREEE (reference sequence). The V end was cut by 0 bases, the J end by 4 bases, with 4 bases between. The CDR3: CASSLGPYGYTF. CDR3 sequence (DNA): TGTGCCAGCAGCTTGGGTCCCTATGGCTACACCTTC.

This clonotype was seen only once. This rearrangement joins TRBV21-1 to TRBJ2-7; TRBD1 was called by the table and not checked on the DNA. TRBV21-1 is deemed a pseudogene. The CDR3 extends over 17 amino acids. The CDR3 nucleotides read TGTGCCAGCAGCAAAGAATTTGGAGTGCGTCCCTTGAAGGAGCAGTACTTC. The encoded protein is CASSKEFGVRPLKEQYF.

The rearrangement links TRBV28 to TRBJ2-7; 13 bases align to TRBD2. The CDR3 runs 16 residues. Germline V lookup: CDR1 MDHEN, CDR2 SYDVKM. V lost 5 bases to trimming and J lost 5 bases; unmatched junction nucleotides: 9. This CDR3 reads CASSNLGLAGENEQYF. The CDR3 bases are TGTGCCAGCAGTAACCTCGGACTAGCGGGAGAAAACGAGCAGTACTTC.

Only one count was recorded for this clonotype. The junction and the germline gene differ at one end; a read error may be behind it. The genes are TRBV7-7 and TRBJ2-1; a weak D match, TRBD2 (5 bases). Germline CDR1 is SSHAT and CDR2 is FNYEAQ (reference sequence). CDR3 length: 15 amino acids. CDR3 in amino acids: CASSFNRDIGNEQFF. The CDR3 DNA sequence: TGTGCTAGCAGCTTTAATCGGGATATCGGCAATGAGCAGTTCTTC.

The V and J genes are TRBV20-1 and TRBJ2-5; the D is unclear. Germline V gene data show CDR1 as DFQATT and CDR2 as SNEGSKA (reference sequence). V was clipped by 1 base and J by 5 bases, with 8 bases between them. This CDR3 is built from 12 residues. The CDR3 DNA is TGCAGTGCTAGAGTAGGGCGCGAGACCCAGTACTTC. Residues: CSARVGRETQYF.

This clonotype was counted a single time. This chain connects TRBV4-1 to TRBJ1-4; D is undetermined. The CDR3 is 14 residues long. Trimming pared 5 bases from V and 8 bases from J, leaving 15 bases between. Germline V gene sequence: CDR1 MGHRA, CDR2 YSYEKL. DNA of the CDR3: TGCGCCAGCAGCAGCGCGAACCAATACGAAAAACTGTTTTTT. This gives the protein CASSSANQYEKLFF.

The chain combines TRBV30 with TRBJ2-7, with 7 bases that match TRBD1. This CDR3 comprises 11 residues. Germline assignment: CDR1 GTSNPN and CDR2 SVGIG (reference sequence). The ends lost 3 bases at V and 12 bases at J; junction bases unmatched: 8. The CDR3 is CAWSPRGQPYF. The CDR3 DNA follows: TGTGCCTGGAGCCCCAGGGGACAGCCGTACTTC. The full variable domain, rest sourced from reference TRBV30 and TRBJ2-7, is SQTIHQWPATLVQPVGSPLSLECTVEGTSNPNLYWYRQAAGRGLQLLFYSVGIGQISSEVPQNLSASRPQDRQFILSSKKLLLSDSGFYLCAWSPRGQPYFGPGTRLTVT.

The V gene is TRBV3-1, the J gene TRBJ2-7; tentative D call: TRBD1 (6 bases). CDR1 is LGHDT, CDR2 YNNKEL, per germline (reference sequence). There are 17 residues in the CDR3. The V gene lost 1 base and the J gene lost 0 bases, with 16 bases spanning the gap. The CDR3 protein is CASSQVYGQTFSYEQYF. CDR3 sequence (DNA): TGTGCCAGCAGCCAAGTTTACGGACAGACTTTCTCCTACGAGCAGTACTTC.

The chain uses TRBV9 and TRBJ2-1; D is uncertain. The ends were cut back, 0 bases at V and 5 bases at J, with 15 bases in the middle. Germline values: CDR1 SGDLS, CDR2 YYNGEE. The CDR3 has 16 residues. The CDR3, as DNA: TGTGCCAGCAGCGTAGGGACCACCCCGGGCCACAATGAGCAGTTCTTC. This gives the protein CASSVGTTPGHNEQFF. Full variable domain (outside the CDR3, taken from reference TRBV9 and TRBJ2-1): DSGVTQTPKHLITATGQRVTLRCSPRSGDLSVYWYQQSLDQGLQFLIQYYNGEERAKGNILERFSAQQFPDLHSELNLSSLELGDSALYFCASSVGTTPGHNEQFFGPGTRLTVL.

V and J are TRBV6-5 and TRBJ2-1, with D tentatively TRBD1 (5 bases). The germline V and J ends were trimmed by 2 bases and 8 bases, with 13 bases remaining between them. Looked up from germline, CDR1 is MNHEY and CDR2 is SVGAGI. The CDR3 is 14 residues long. The DNA of the CDR3 is TGTGCCAGCAGTTACCAACGACAGTTCCATGAGCAGTTCTTC. This translates into CASSYQRQFHEQFF.

The genes are TRBV3-1 and TRBJ2-7; TRBD2 matches 13 bases. This CDR3 comprises 16 residues. Per germline, CDR1 LGHDT and CDR2 YNNKEL (reference sequence). The ends lost 1 base at V and 6 bases at J; junction bases unmatched: 6. CDR3 sequence (DNA): TGTGCCAGCAGCCAAGTTCAAGGACTAGCGGGAGTCGAGCAGTACTTC. This gives the protein CASSQVQGLAGVEQYF.

The chain couples TRBV14 to TRBJ1-4, with D unclear. The CDR3 spans 17 residues. Germline loops: CDR1 SGHDN, CDR2 FVKESK. Trimming pared 3 bases from V and 8 bases from J, leaving 22 bases between. The CDR3 is CASSQLHGRRGEEKLFF. Written as DNA, the CDR3 is TGTGCCAGCAGCCAGCTACACGGAAGGCGTGGGGAGGAAAAACTGTTTTTT.

This sequence joins TRBV7-9 and TRBJ2-7; TRBD1 aligns across 9 bases. The CDR3 sequence is 16 residues long. Germline V CDR1 and CDR2: SEHNR, FQNEAQ (reference sequence). After removal of 3 bases from V and 2 bases from J, the junction contained 8 bases not matched to a gene. The CDR3 here is CASSLPGQGSTYEQYF. CDR3 nucleotides: TGTGCCAGCAGCTTGCCGGGACAGGGCTCAACCTACGAGCAGTACTTC.

This chain joins TRBV5-5 and TRBJ2-7; weak D call: TRBD1 (6 bases). CDR3 size: 13 residues. V lost 4 bases, J lost 3 bases, and 11 bases lay in between. In germline, CDR1 is SGHKS, CDR2 YYEKEE (reference sequence). The chain's CDR3 is CASSATTGYEQYF. For the CDR3, the DNA is TGTGCCAGCAGCGCGACGACAGGCTACGAGCAGTACTTC.

The chain couples TRBV14 to TRBJ2-3; 8 bases map to TRBD1. Trimming removed 1 base from V and 0 bases from J; junction bases left unmatched: 18. Germline V lookup: CDR1 SGHDN, CDR2 FVKESK. The CDR3 is 21 amino acids. CDR3 DNA sequence: TGTGCCAGCAGCCAAGGTCCTTGGGACAGGCTCCTCCAGTCTAGCACAGATACGCAGTATTTT. Translated, it gives CASSQGPWDRLLQSSTDTQYF.

This clonotype was picked up a small number of times. The chain carries TRBV3-1 and TRBJ1-5, with unresolved D. This CDR3 spans 13 amino acids. Germline V lookup: CDR1 LGHDT, CDR2 YNNKEL (reference sequence). V was pared by 0 bases and J by 4 bases, with 4 bases between. The CDR3 nucleotides are TGTGCCAGCAGCCAAGATGTGAATCAGCCCCAGCATTTT. Translated, it gives CASSQDVNQPQHF.

The chain is built from TRBV23-1 and TRBJ2-7; D is perhaps TRBD1 or TRBD2 (7 bases each). TRBV23-1 is filed as an ORF, its function uncertain. The germline V and J ends were trimmed by 7 bases and 4 bases, with 14 bases remaining between them. CDR3 length: 13 amino acids. The CDR3, as DNA: TGCGCCAGCACGCGGCAGGGGGGGTACGAGCAGTACTTC. The encoded protein is CASTRQGGYEQYF.

The rearrangement uses TRBV7-9 and TRBJ2-7, with 7 bases that match TRBD1. From germline, CDR1 is SEHNR and CDR2 FQNEAQ (reference sequence). This CDR3 region has 16 residues. The trim removed 5 bases at V and 3 bases at J, leaving 13 bases unmatched. CDR3 sequence: CASSPAGTDSIYEQYF. CDR3 DNA sequence: TGTGCCAGCAGCCCCGCCGGGACAGATAGTATCTACGAGCAGTACTTC.

The genes are TRBV25-1 and TRBJ1-5; the D is unclear. Trimming pared 3 bases from V and 9 bases from J, leaving 12 bases between. Germline V CDR1 and CDR2: MGHDK, SYGVNS. The CDR3 consists of 13 residues. CDR3 DNA sequence: TGTGCCAGCAGTGAGGTCGGGAATTCGCCCCAGCATTTT. It is translated as CASSEVGNSPQHF.

The chain uses TRBV30 and TRBJ2-5; 7 bases agree with TRBD1. Germline V lookup: CDR1 GTSNPN, CDR2 SVGIG (reference sequence). The trim removed 8 bases at V and 4 bases at J, leaving 1 base unmatched. The CDR3 is made up of 10 amino acids. The CDR3 loop is CARGRETQYF. CDR3 bases: TGTGCCAGGGGGCGAGAGACCCAGTACTTC.

The rearrangement joins TRBV28 to TRBJ1-1; D unresolved. CDR3 length: 13 residues. CDR1 is MDHEN and CDR2 is SYDVKM in the germline V gene. Trimming removed 3 bases from V and 1 base from J, with 6 bases in between. CDR3 sequence: CASSFYTNTEAFF. CDR3 DNA sequence: TGTGCCAGCAGTTTTTATACGAACACTGAAGCTTTCTTT.

The V call is TRBV28, the J call TRBJ1-3; D is perhaps TRBD1 (5 bases). CDR3 length: 13 amino acids. The ends were cut back, 7 bases at V and 4 bases at J, with 11 bases in the middle. In germline, CDR1 is MDHEN, CDR2 SYDVKM. The CDR3 nucleotides are TGTGCCAGCACCCAGACAGACGGAAACACCATATATTTT. Translation: CASTQTDGNTIYF.

This rearrangement joins TRBV20-1 to TRBJ1-1; D not resolved. V lost 2 bases and J 4 bases, leaving 17 bases between the germline ends. CDR1 is DFQATT, CDR2 SNEGSKA, per germline (reference sequence). The CDR3 is made up of 15 amino acids. CDR3 in DNA: TGCAGTGCTAGAATTTTGGATGGTGGCAGCACTGAAGCTTTCTTT. The encoded protein is CSARILDGGSTEAFF.

The rearrangement uses TRBV2 and TRBJ1-2; D not certain. V gave up 9 bases and J gave up 5 bases, with 16 bases separating them. The CDR3 is made up of 13 amino acids. Germline CDR1 is SNHLY and CDR2 is FYNNEI. CDR3 amino acids: CASGRTTTYGYTF. The CDR3 nucleotides read TGTGCCAGTGGACGGACCACCACTTATGGCTACACCTTC.

This chain connects TRBV5-4 to TRBJ2-7, with 8 nucleotides matching TRBD2. The germline CDR1 and CDR2 sequences are SGHNT and YYREEE (reference sequence). The CDR3 extends over 15 amino acids. Germline trimming cut 4 bases from V and 5 bases from J; bases unmatched to any gene: 11. In DNA, the CDR3 is TGTGCCAGCAGCAGCCCCGGGACTAGACGCAACGAGCAGTACTTC. It translates to CASSSPGTRRNEQYF.

The chain couples TRBV3-1 to TRBJ2-3; no definite D call. The CDR3 is 15 residues long. The V and J ends lost 3 bases and 3 bases respectively, with 13 bases between them. Germline assignment: CDR1 LGHDT and CDR2 YNNKEL (reference sequence). CDR3 in DNA: TGTGCCAGCAGCCAGTTTGAAGGACCAACAGATACGCAGTATTTT. Protein: CASSQFEGPTDTQYF.

The gene calls are TRBV24-1 and TRBJ2-1; TRBD2 agrees at 8 bases. The V gene end was trimmed by 4 bases and the J gene end by 8 bases; junction bases not matched to a gene: 12. The CDR3 consists of 16 residues. Germline V gene lookup returns CDR1 KGHDR and CDR2 SFDVKD. The CDR3 loop is CATSDVAAGTRDEQFF. In DNA, the CDR3 is TGTGCCACCAGTGACGTTGCAGCCGGGACTAGAGATGAGCAGTTCTTC.